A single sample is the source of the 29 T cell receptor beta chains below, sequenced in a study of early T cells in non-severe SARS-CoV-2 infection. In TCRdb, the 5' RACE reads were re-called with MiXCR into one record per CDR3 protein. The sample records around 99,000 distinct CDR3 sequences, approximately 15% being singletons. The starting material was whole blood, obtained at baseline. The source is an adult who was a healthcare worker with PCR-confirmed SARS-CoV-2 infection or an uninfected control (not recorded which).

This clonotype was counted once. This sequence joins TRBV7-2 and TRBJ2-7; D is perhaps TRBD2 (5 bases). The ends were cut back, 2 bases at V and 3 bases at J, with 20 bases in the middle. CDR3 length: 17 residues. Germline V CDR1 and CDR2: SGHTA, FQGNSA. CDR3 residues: CASSLKVFGLADYEQYF. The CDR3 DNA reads TGTGCCAGCAGCTTAAAAGTCTTTGGACTGGCGGACTACGAGCAGTACTTC.

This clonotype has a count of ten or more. The DNA for the CDR3 is TGTGCCAGCTCACCGATGGGACCGGACCGAGGGGTTCAGTACTTC. Protein sequence: CASSPMGPDRGVQYF. The V call is TRBV18, the J call TRBJ2-4; D assignment may be TRBD1 or TRBD2 (5 bases each). From germline, CDR1 is KGHSH and CDR2 LQKENI. V gave up 3 bases and J gave up 11 bases, with 20 bases separating them. There are 15 residues in the CDR3.

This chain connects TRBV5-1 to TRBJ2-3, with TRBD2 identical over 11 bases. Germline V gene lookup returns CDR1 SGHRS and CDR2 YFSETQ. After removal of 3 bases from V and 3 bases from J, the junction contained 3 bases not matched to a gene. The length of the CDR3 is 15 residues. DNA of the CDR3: TGCGCCAGCAGCTCCAGGACTAGCGGGACAGATACGCAGTATTTT. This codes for CASSSRTSGTDTQYF.

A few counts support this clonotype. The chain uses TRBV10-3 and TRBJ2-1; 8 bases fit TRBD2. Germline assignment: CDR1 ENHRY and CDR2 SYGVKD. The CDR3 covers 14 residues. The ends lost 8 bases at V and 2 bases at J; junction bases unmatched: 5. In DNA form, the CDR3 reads TGTGCCATCCGAGCGGGAGCCCCCTACAATGAGCAGTTCTTC. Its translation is CAIRAGAPYNEQFF.

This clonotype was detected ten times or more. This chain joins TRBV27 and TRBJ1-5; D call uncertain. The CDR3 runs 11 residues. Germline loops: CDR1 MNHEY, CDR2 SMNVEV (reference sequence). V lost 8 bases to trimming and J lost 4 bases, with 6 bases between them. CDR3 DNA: TGTGCCAGCGGCGAAAATCAGCCCCAGCATTTT. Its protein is CASGENQPQHF.

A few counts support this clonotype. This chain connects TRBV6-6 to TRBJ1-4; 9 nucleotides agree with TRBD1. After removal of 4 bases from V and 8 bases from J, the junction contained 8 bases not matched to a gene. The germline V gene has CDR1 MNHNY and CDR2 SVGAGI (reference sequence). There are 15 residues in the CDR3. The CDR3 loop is CASSSFGTGNEKLFF. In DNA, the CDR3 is TGTGCCAGCAGTTCATTCGGGACAGGGAACGAAAAACTGTTTTTT.

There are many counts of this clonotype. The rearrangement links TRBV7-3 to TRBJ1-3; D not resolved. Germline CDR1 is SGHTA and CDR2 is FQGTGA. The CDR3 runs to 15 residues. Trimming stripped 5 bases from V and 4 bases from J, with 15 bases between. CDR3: CASSPGMASGNTIYF. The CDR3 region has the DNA TGTGCCAGCAGCCCAGGCATGGCTTCGGGAAACACCATATATTTT.

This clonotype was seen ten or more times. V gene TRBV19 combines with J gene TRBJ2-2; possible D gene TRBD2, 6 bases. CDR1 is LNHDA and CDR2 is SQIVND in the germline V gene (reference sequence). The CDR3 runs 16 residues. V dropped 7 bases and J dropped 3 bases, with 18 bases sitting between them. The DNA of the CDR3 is TGTGCCAGTAAGACCCAACGGGACTGGGACACCGGGGAGCTGTTTTTT. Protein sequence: CASKTQRDWDTGELFF.

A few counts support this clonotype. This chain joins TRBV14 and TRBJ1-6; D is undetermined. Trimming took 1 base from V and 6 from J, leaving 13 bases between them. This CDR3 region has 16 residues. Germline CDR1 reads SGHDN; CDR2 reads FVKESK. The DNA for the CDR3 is TGTGCCAGCAGCCAAGGGGTTTCGAGGCGTAATTCACCCCTCCACTTT. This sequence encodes CASSQGVSRRNSPLHF.

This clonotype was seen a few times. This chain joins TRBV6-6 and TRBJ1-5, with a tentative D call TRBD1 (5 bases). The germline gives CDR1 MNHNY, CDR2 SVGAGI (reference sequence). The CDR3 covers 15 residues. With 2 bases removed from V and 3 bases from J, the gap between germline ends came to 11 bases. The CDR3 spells CASSYQDSFNQPQHF. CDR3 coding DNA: TGTGCCAGCAGTTACCAAGACAGTTTCAATCAGCCCCAGCATTTT.

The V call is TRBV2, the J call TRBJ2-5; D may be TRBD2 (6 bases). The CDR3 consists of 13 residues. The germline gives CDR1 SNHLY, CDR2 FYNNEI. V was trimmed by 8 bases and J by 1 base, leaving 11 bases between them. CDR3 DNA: TGTGCCAGCGGGAGGCAAGCCCAAGAGACCCAGTACTTC. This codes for CASGRQAQETQYF.

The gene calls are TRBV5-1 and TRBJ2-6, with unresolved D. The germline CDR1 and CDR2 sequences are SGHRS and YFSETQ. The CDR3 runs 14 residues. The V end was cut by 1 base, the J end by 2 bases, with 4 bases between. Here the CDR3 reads CASSLSAGANVLTF. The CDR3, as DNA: TGCGCCAGCAGCTTGTCTGCTGGGGCCAACGTCCTGACTTTC.

CDR3 sequence reads: CASSVPGLGELFF. In nucleotides, the CDR3 is TGTGCCAGCAGCGTACCAGGGCTCGGGGAGCTGTTTTTT. The chain recombines TRBV9 with TRBJ2-2; the D gene is possibly TRBD1 (5 bases). This CDR3 spans 13 amino acids. The germline V gene encodes CDR1 SGDLS and CDR2 YYNGEE. The V gene lost 1 base and the J gene lost 7 bases, with 8 bases spanning the gap.

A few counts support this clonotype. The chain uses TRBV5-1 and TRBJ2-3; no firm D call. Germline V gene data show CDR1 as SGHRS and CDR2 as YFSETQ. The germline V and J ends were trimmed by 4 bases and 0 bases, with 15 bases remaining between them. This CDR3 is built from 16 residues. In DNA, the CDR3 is TGCGCCAGCAGCCTGGGCGGCTCGGCGAGCACAGATACGCAGTATTTT. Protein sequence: CASSLGGSASTDTQYF.

The CDR3 sequence is CASSPLAGVADTQYF. CDR3 nucleotides: TGTGCCAGCAGCCCACTAGCGGGAGTAGCAGATACGCAGTATTTT. The rearrangement uses TRBV7-2 and TRBJ2-3, with 11 bases fitting TRBD2. V dropped 5 bases and J dropped 4; count of bases not matched to a gene: 5. CDR3 size: 15 residues. Germline V gives CDR1 SGHTA, CDR2 FQGNSA.

CDR3 loop: CSADRGGGNQPQHF. DNA of the CDR3: TGCAGTGCCGACAGGGGGGGTGGCAATCAGCCCCAGCATTTT. This chain uses TRBV20-1 with TRBJ1-5, with 9 bases aligning to TRBD1. The ends lost 6 bases at V and 2 bases at J; junction bases unmatched: 5. This CDR3 comprises 14 residues. Per germline, CDR1 DFQATT and CDR2 SNEGSKA (reference sequence).

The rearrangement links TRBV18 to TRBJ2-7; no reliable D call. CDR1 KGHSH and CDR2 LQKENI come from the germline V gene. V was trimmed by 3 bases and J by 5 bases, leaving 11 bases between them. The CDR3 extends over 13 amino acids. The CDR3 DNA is TGTGCCAGCTCACCGTCCCGAAGGGACGAGCAGTACTTC. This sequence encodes CASSPSRRDEQYF.

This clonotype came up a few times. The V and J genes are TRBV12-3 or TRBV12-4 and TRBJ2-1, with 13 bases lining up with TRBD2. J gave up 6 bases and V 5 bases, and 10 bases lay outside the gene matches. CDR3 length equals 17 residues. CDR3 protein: CASSGEGLAGVPNEQFF. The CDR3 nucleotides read TGTGCCAGCAGTGGAGAAGGACTAGCGGGAGTACCCAATGAGCAGTTCTTC.

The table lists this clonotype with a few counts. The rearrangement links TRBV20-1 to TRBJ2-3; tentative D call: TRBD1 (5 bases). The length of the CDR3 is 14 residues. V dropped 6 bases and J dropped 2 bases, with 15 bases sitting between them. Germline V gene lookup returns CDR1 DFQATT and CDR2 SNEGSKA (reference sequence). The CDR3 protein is CSAQGRQITDTQYF. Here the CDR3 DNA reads TGCAGTGCGCAGGGCAGGCAGATCACAGATACGCAGTATTTT.

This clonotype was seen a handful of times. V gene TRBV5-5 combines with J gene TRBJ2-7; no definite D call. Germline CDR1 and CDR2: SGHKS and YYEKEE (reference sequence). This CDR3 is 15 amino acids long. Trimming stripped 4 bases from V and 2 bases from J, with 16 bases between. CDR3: CASSERGQIAYEQYF. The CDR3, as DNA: TGTGCCAGCAGCGAAAGAGGCCAAATTGCCTACGAGCAGTACTTC.

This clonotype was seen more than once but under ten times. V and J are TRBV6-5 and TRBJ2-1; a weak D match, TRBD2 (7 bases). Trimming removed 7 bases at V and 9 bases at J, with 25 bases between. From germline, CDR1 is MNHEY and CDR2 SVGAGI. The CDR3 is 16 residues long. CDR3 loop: CASTNAGAAGAGEQFF. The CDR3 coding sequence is TGTGCCAGCACTAACGCAGGGGCTGCGGGAGCGGGTGAGCAGTTCTTC.

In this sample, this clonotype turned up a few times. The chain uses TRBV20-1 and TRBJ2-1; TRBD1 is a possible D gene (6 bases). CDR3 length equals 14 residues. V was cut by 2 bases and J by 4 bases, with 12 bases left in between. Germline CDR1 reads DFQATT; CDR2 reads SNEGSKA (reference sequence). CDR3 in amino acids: CSARLLTGYNEQFF. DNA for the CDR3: TGCAGTGCTAGACTCTTGACAGGATACAATGAGCAGTTCTTC.

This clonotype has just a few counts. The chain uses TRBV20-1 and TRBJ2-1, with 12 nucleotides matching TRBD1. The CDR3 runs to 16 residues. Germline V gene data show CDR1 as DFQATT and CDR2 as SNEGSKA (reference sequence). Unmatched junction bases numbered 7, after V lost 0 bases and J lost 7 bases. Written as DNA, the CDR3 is TGCAGTGCTAGAGATAGCGGGACAGGGGGCGTGAATGAGCAGTTCTTC. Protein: CSARDSGTGGVNEQFF.

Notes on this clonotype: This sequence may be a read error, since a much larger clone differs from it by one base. CDR3 coding DNA: TGTGCCAGCAGCGTGGCTCCTAAAGGGACCCAGTACTTC. It translates to CASSVAPKGTQYF. The V and J genes are TRBV9 and TRBJ2-5; D is undetermined. The V and J ends lost 2 bases and 7 bases respectively, with 12 bases between them. The CDR3 length is 13 residues. Germline CDR1 is SGDLS and CDR2 is YYNGEE.

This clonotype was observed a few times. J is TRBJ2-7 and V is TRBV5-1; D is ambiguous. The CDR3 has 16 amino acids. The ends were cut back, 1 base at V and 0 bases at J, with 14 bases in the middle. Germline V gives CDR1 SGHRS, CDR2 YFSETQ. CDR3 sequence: CASSLLHGGSSYEQYF. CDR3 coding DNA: TGCGCCAGCAGCTTGCTCCATGGCGGTAGCTCCTACGAGCAGTACTTC.

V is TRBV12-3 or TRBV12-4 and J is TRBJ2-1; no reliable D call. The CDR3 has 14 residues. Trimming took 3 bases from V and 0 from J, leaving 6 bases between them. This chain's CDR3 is CASSLSDSYNEQFF. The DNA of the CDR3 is TGTGCCAGCAGTTTGTCGGACTCCTACAATGAGCAGTTCTTC.

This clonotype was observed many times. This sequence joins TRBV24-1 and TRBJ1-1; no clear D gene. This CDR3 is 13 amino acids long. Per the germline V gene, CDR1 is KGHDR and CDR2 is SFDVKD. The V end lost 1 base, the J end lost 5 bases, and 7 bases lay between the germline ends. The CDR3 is CATSDLKGTEAFF. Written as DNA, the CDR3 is TGTGCCACCAGTGATTTAAAAGGAACTGAAGCTTTCTTT.

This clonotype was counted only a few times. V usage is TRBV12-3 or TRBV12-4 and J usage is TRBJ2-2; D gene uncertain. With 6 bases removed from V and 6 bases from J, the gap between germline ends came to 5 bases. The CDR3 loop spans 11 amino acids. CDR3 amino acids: CASSRSGELFF. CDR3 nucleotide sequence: TGTGCCAGCAGCCGTTCCGGGGAGCTGTTTTTT.

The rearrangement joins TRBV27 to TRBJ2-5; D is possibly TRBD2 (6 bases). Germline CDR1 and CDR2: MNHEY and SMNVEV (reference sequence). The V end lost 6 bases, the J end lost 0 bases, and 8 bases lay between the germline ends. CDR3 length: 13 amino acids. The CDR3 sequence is CASSGRDQETQYF. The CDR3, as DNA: TGTGCCAGCAGCGGGAGAGACCAAGAGACCCAGTACTTC.